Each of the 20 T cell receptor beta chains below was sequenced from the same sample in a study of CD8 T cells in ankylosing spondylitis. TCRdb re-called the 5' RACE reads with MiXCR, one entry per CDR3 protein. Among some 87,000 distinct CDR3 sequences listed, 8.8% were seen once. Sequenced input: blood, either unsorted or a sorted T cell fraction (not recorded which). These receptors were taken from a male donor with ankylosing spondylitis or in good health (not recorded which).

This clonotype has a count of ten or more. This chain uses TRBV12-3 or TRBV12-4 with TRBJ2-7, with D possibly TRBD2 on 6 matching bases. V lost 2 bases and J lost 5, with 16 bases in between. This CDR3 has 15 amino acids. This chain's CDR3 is CASSLMAGTFHEQYF. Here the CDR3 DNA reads TGTGCCAGCAGTTTAATGGCGGGGACCTTTCACGAGCAGTACTTC.

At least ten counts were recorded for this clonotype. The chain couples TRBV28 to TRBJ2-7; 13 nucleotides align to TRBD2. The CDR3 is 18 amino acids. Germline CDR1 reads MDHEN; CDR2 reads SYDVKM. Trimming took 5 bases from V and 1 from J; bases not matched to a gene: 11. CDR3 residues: CASSLPTSGGLRSYEQYF. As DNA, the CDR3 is TGTGCCAGCAGTCTACCGACTAGCGGGGGGCTCCGATCCTACGAGCAGTACTTC. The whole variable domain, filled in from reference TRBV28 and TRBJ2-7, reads DVKVTQSSRYLVKRTGEKVFLECVQDMDHENMFWYRQDPGLGLRLIYFSYDVKMKEKGDIPEGYSVSREKKERFSLILESASTNQTSMYLCASSLPTSGGLRSYEQYFGPGTRLTVT.

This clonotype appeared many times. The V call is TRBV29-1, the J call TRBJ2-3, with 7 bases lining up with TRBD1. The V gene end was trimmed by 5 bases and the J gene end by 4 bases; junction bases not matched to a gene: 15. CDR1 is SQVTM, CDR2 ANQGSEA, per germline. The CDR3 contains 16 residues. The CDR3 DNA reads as TGCAGCGTTCTAGGTGTCTTAGACAGGGATGCAGATACGCAGTATTTT. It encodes CSVLGVLDRDADTQYF.

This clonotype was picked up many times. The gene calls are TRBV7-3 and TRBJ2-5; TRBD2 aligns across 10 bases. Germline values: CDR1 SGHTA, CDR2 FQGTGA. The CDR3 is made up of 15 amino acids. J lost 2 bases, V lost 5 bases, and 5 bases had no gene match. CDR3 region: CASSPERGGQETQYF. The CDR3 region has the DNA TGTGCCAGCAGCCCAGAGCGGGGGGGACAAGAGACCCAGTACTTC.

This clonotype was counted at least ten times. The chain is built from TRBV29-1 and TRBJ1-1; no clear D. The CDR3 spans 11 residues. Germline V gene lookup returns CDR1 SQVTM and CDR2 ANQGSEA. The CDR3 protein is CISRMNTEAFF. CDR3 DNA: TGCATCTCCAGGATGAACACTGAAGCTTTCTTT.

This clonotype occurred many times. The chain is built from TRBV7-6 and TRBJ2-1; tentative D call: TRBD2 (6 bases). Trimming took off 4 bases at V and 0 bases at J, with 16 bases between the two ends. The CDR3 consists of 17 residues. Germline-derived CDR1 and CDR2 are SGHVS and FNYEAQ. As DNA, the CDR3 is TGTGCCAGCAGCTCCCGACTAGGCCGAAACTCCTACAATGAGCAGTTCTTC. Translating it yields CASSSRLGRNSYNEQFF. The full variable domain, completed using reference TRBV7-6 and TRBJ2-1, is GAGVSQSPRYKVTKRGQDVALRCDPISGHVSLYWYRQALGQGPEFLTYFNYEAQQDKSGLPNDRFSAERPEGSISTLTIQRTEQRDSAMYRCASSSRLGRNSYNEQFFGPGTRLTVL.

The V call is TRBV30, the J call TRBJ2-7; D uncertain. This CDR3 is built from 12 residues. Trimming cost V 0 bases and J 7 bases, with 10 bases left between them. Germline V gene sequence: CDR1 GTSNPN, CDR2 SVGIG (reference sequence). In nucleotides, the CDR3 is TGTGCCTGGAGTGTACTTCGGTGGGAGCAGTACTTC. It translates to CAWSVLRWEQYF.

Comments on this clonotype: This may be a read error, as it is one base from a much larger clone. The CDR3 reads CAISEAGGHQETQYF. CDR3 bases: TGTGCCATCAGTGAGGCGGGGGGCCACCAAGAGACCCAGTACTTC. The chain recombines TRBV10-3 with TRBJ2-5, with TRBD2 identical over 8 bases. Germline V CDR1 and CDR2: ENHRY, SYGVKD. The CDR3 has 15 amino acids. V gave up 2 bases and J gave up 0 bases; unmatched junction bases: 2.

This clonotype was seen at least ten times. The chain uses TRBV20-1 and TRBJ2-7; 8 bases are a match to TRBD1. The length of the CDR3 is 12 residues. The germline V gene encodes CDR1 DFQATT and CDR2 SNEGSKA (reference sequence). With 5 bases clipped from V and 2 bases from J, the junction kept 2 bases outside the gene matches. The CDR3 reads CSARTGTYEQYF. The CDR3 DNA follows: TGCAGTGCTCGGACAGGGACCTACGAGCAGTACTTC.

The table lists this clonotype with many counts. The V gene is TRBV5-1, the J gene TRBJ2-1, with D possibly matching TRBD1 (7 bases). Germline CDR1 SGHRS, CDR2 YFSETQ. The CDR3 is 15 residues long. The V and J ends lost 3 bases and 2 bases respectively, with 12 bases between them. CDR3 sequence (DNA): TGCGCCAGCAGCTGGGGGGACAGTACCTACAATGAGCAGTTCTTC. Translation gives CASSWGDSTYNEQFF.

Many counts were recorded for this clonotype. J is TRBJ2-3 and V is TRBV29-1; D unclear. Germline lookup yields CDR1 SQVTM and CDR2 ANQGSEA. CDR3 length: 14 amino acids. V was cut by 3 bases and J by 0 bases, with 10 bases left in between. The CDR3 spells CSVESERSTDTQYF. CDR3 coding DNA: TGCAGCGTTGAGTCGGAAAGAAGCACAGATACGCAGTATTTT.

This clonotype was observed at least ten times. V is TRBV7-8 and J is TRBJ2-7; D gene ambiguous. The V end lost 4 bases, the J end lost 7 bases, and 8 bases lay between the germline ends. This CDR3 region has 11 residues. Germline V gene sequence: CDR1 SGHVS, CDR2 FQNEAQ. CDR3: CASSSVDEQYF. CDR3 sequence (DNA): TGTGCCAGCAGCTCGGTGGATGAGCAGTACTTC. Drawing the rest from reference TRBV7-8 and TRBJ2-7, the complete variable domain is GAGVSQSPRYKVAKRGQDVALRCDPISGHVSLFWYQQALGQGPEFLTYFQNEAQLDKSGLPSDRFFAERPEGSVSTLKIQRTQQEDSAVYLCASSSVDEQYFGPGTRLTVT.

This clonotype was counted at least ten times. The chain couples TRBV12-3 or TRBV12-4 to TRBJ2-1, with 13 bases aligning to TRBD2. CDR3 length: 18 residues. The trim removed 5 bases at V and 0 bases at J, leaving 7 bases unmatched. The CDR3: CASSRGLAGAPSYNEQFF. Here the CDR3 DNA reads TGTGCCAGCAGTCGCGGACTAGCGGGGGCCCCCTCCTACAATGAGCAGTTCTTC.

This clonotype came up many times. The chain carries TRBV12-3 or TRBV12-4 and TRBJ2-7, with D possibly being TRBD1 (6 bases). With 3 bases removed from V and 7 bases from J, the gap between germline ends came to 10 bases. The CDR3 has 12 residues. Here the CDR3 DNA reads TGTGCCAGCAGTTTCAGGGGTGGTGAGCAGTACTTC. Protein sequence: CASSFRGGEQYF.

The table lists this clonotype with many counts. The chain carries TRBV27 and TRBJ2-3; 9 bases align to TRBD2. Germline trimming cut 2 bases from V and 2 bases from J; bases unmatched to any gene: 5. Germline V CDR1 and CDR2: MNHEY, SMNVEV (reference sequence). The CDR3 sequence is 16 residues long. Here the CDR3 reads CASSLIAGGITDTQYF. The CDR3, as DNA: TGTGCCAGCAGTTTAATCGCGGGGGGGATCACAGATACGCAGTATTTT.

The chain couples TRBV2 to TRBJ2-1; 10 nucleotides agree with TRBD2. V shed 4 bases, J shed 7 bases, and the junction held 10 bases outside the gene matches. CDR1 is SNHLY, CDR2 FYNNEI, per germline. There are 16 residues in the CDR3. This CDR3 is CASSAEAGGPSNEQFF. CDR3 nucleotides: TGTGCCAGCAGTGCCGAAGCGGGGGGGCCTTCGAATGAGCAGTTCTTC.

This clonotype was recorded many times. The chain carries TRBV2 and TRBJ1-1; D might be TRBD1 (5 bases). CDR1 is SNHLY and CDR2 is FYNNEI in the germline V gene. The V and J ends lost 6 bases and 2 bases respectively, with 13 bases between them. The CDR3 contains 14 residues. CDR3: CASRDGDSNTEAFF. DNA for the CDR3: TGTGCCAGCAGGGACGGAGACAGTAACACTGAAGCTTTCTTT.

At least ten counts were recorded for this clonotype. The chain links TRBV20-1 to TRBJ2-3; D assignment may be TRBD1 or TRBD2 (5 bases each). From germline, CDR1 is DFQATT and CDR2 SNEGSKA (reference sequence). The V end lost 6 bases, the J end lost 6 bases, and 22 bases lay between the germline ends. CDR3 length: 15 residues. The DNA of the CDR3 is TGCAGTGCCCCGACCCGGGACGGGCTGGTCGATACGCAGTATTTT. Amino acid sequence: CSAPTRDGLVDTQYF.

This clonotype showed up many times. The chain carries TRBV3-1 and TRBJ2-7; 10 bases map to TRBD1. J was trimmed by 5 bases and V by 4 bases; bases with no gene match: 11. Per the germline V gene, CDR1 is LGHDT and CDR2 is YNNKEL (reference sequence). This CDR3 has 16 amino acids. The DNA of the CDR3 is TGTGCCAGCAGCCCACCACCGGGACAGGGGTTGGACGAGCAGTACTTC. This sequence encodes CASSPPPGQGLDEQYF.

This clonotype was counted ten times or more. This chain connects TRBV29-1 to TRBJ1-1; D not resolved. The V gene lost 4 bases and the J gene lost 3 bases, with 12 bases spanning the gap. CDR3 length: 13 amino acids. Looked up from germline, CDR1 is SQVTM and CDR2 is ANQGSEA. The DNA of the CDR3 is TGCAGCGTTGTACCATCCGAGGACACTGAAGCTTTCTTT. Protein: CSVVPSEDTEAFF.